The 32 T cell receptor beta chains presented below share a single source sample, sequenced in a study of T cell responses to AZD1222 COVID-19 vaccine. TCRdb's copy holds only in-frame clones and misses some; the assay was immunoSEQ multiplex PCR. The profile shows 150,000 to 200,000 clones, 85% to 95% of them singletons. The sequenced sample was peripheral blood, obtained on day 0 of AZD1222 vaccination. The receptors shown here come from an adult in good health.

The chain joins TRBV29-1 to TRBJ2-7; D possibly corresponds to TRBD1 (7 bases). This CDR3 is 11 amino acids long. Germline CDR1 reads SQVTM; CDR2 reads ANQGSEA. Trimming removed 7 bases at V and 6 bases at J, with 13 bases between. DNA of the CDR3: TGCAGCGGTTCCCAGGGGGGCGAGCAGTACTTC. Encoded protein: CSGSQGGEQYF.

The chain is built from TRBV15 and TRBJ1-2; 10 positions match TRBD1. V shed 3 bases and J 7 bases; nucleotides not matched to a gene: 2. Germline V gives CDR1 LNHNV, CDR2 YYDKDF (reference sequence). CDR3 length: 13 residues. CDR3 DNA sequence: TGTGCCACCAGCAGCGACAGGGGGCCTGGCTACACCTTC. Its translation: CATSSDRGPGYTF.

This chain connects TRBV5-1 to TRBJ2-2; 7 bases agree with TRBD2. Germline V gene sequence: CDR1 SGHRS, CDR2 YFSETQ. The CDR3 has 16 amino acids. V shed 0 bases and J 2 bases; nucleotides not matched to a gene: 4. CDR3: CASSLDASGNTGELFF. As DNA, the CDR3 is TGCGCCAGCAGCTTGGATGCTAGCGGAAACACCGGGGAGCTGTTTTTT.

This chain links TRBV4-1 with TRBJ2-3; possible D gene TRBD2, 7 bases. This CDR3 region has 18 residues. Trimming took off 2 bases at V and 0 bases at J, with 18 bases between the two ends. CDR1 and CDR2 (germline): MGHRA, YSYEKL. The CDR3 nucleotides are TGCGCCAGCAGCCAACTGGGAGGGGGTCGCGCTAGCACAGATACGCAGTATTTT. Protein: CASSQLGGGRASTDTQYF.

The chain is built from TRBV2 and TRBJ1-4; 10 bases align to TRBD1. The CDR3 totals 14 residues. CDR1 and CDR2 (germline): SNHLY, FYNNEI. Trimming removed 10 bases from V and 7 bases from J; junction bases left unmatched: 9. The CDR3 DNA is TGTGCCAACCGACAGGGGGCAGGGGGTGAAAAACTGTTTTTT. It is translated as CANRQGAGGEKLFF.

The CDR3 is CASSPDRDQPQHF. CDR3 DNA: TGCGCCAGCAGCCCGGACAGGGATCAGCCCCAGCATTTT. This chain uses TRBV5-1 with TRBJ1-5; TRBD1 agrees at 8 bases. The trim removed 4 bases at V and 5 bases at J, leaving 2 bases unmatched. This CDR3 spans 13 amino acids. In germline, CDR1 is SGHRS, CDR2 YFSETQ.

The rearrangement uses TRBV19 and TRBJ1-2; TRBD1 is a possible D gene (5 bases). V shed 7 bases and J shed 0 bases, with 12 bases lying between them. CDR3 size: 14 residues. Germline V lookup: CDR1 LNHDA, CDR2 SQIVND (reference sequence). The CDR3 loop reads CASTPGGSNYGYTF. Written as DNA, the CDR3 is TGTGCCAGTACCCCTGGGGGATCTAACTATGGCTACACCTTC. The full variable domain, rest sourced from reference TRBV19 and TRBJ1-2, is DGGITQSPKYLFRKEGQNVTLSCEQNLNHDAMYWYRQDPGQGLRLIYYSQIVNDFQKGDIAEGYSVSREKKESFPLTVTSAQKNPTAFYLCASTPGGSNYGYTFGSGTRLTVV.

The V and J genes are TRBV6-1 and TRBJ2-3; 10 bases align to TRBD1. This CDR3 region has 16 residues. CDR1 and CDR2 from the germline V gene are MNHNS and SASEGT. Trimming took 0 bases from V and 4 from J; bases not matched to a gene: 4. CDR3 amino acids: CASSEAGGTGADTQYF. The CDR3 DNA follows: TGTGCCAGCAGTGAAGCGGGGGGGACAGGGGCAGATACGCAGTATTTT.

This chain joins TRBV3-1 (or the pseudogene TRBV3-2) and TRBJ1-6; the D is unclear. V shed 4 bases and J shed 0 bases, with 22 bases lying between them. CDR1 is LGHDT and CDR2 is YNNKEL in the germline V gene (reference sequence). The CDR3 has 20 amino acids. The CDR3 DNA is TGTGCCAGCAGCCCGGTAGGTCAAGGCCGTCCGAGCTCCTATAATTCACCCCTCCACTTT. Translation: CASSPVGQGRPSSYNSPLHF.

A few counts support this clone. V and J are TRBV6-5 and TRBJ2-1; D remains ambiguous. The length of the CDR3 is 14 residues. V was trimmed by 6 bases and J by 8 bases, leaving 17 bases between them. The germline V gene encodes CDR1 MNHEY and CDR2 SVGAGI. The CDR3 nucleotides read TGTGCCAGCAGCTCCCCCGGGCCCCCTTATGAGCAGTTCTTC. Protein product: CASSSPGPPYEQFF.

The chain links TRBV6-5 to TRBJ2-7; a possible D gene is TRBD1 (5 bases). This CDR3 has 13 residues. V lost 10 bases and J 0 bases, leaving 13 bases between the germline ends. The germline CDR1 and CDR2 sequences are MNHEY and SVGAGI. This CDR3 reads CATKMTASYEQYF. The CDR3 DNA follows: TGTGCCACCAAAATGACAGCCTCCTACGAGCAGTACTTC.

The rearrangement joins TRBV6-5 to TRBJ1-2, with TRBD1 matching 12 bases. Unmatched junction bases numbered 1, after V lost 0 bases and J lost 8 bases. There are 14 residues in the CDR3. The germline V gene encodes CDR1 MNHEY and CDR2 SVGAGI. CDR3 sequence reads: CASSYSGTGGGYTF. DNA for the CDR3: TGTGCCAGCAGTTACTCCGGGACAGGGGGCGGCTACACCTTC.

J is TRBJ2-2 and V is TRBV15; D not certain. Germline CDR1 LNHNV, CDR2 YYDKDF (reference sequence). CDR3 length: 13 residues. Trimming took off 4 bases at V and 7 bases at J, with 10 bases between the two ends. The CDR3, as DNA: TGTGCCACCAGCAAGGCAGTCGGCGGGGAGCTGTTTTTT. It codes for CATSKAVGGELFF.

This clone showed up just a few times. This rearrangement joins TRBV7-9 to TRBJ1-3, with D maybe TRBD1 (6 bases). V dropped 1 base and J dropped 4 bases, with 11 bases sitting between them. Germline lookup yields CDR1 SEHNR and CDR2 FQNEAQ (reference sequence). CDR3 length: 15 residues. CDR3 residues: CASSLVTGTGNTIYF. CDR3 bases: TGTGCCAGCAGCTTAGTTACAGGGACGGGAAACACCATATATTTT.

This clone has a single count. The chain uses TRBV27 and TRBJ1-6; possibly TRBD1 for D (5 bases). This CDR3 is built from 15 residues. V was cut by 7 bases and J by 7 bases, with 17 bases left in between. CDR1 is MNHEY, CDR2 SMNVEV, per germline (reference sequence). The CDR3 is CASTLVGKGNSPLHF. The CDR3 region has the DNA TGTGCCAGCACCCTAGTTGGGAAGGGGAATTCACCCCTCCACTTT.

The V gene is TRBV5-1, the J gene TRBJ1-2; weak D call: TRBD1 (5 bases). The CDR3 is 14 amino acids. The V gene lost 3 bases and the J gene lost 4 bases, with 13 bases spanning the gap. The germline CDR1 and CDR2 sequences are SGHRS and YFSETQ. The CDR3 DNA reads TGCGCCAGCAGCTCCGACGACGGGGGCTATGGCTACACCTTC. This encodes CASSSDDGGYGYTF.

The chain carries TRBV5-1 and TRBJ1-1; TRBD1 might be the D (6 bases). The CDR3 has 11 amino acids. Germline CDR1 SGHRS, CDR2 YFSETQ. V shed 3 bases and J shed 7 bases, with 7 bases lying between them. The CDR3 DNA reads as TGCGCCAGCAGCTCGGACAGTGAAGCTTTCTTT. It yields the protein CASSSDSEAFF.

The chain has TRBV18 and TRBJ1-1, with no clear D. Germline V gives CDR1 KGHSH, CDR2 LQKENI. The germline V and J ends were trimmed by 3 bases and 5 bases, with 10 bases remaining between them. This CDR3 has 13 residues. CDR3 sequence reads: CASSPRGRTEAFF. As DNA, the CDR3 is TGTGCCAGCTCACCGCGCGGGAGGACTGAAGCTTTCTTT.

V usage is TRBV7-6 and J usage is TRBJ2-5, with D unclear. Trimming stripped 7 bases from V and 4 bases from J, with 19 bases between. CDR3 length: 15 amino acids. Germline lookup yields CDR1 SGHVS and CDR2 FNYEAQ. This CDR3 is CASNWAHTSTETQYF. DNA of the CDR3: TGTGCCAGCAACTGGGCTCACACGTCCACAGAGACCCAGTACTTC.

V and J are TRBV30 and TRBJ2-3; 8 bases align to TRBD1. The CDR3 extends over 16 amino acids. J was trimmed by 0 bases and V by 0 bases; bases with no gene match: 5. Germline V gives CDR1 GTSNPN, CDR2 SVGIG (reference sequence). The CDR3 bases are TGTGCCTGGAGTGTACTTCGGACAGGGAGCACAGATACGCAGTATTTT. This encodes CAWSVLRTGSTDTQYF.

As to this clone: Other DNA sequences of this sample code for an identical CDR3. The chain carries TRBV10-3 and TRBJ1-5; no clear D. V was trimmed by 0 bases and J by 2 bases, leaving 5 bases between them. The CDR3 runs 14 residues. Germline CDR1 is ENHRY and CDR2 is SYGVKD. This CDR3 reads CAISESGGNQPQHF. In DNA form, the CDR3 reads TGTGCCATCAGTGAGTCCGGGGGCAATCAGCCCCAGCATTTT.

This chain links TRBV7-6 with TRBJ2-1; 12 bases line up with TRBD2. Germline V gives CDR1 SGHVS, CDR2 FNYEAQ. The CDR3 has 18 residues. The V gene end was trimmed by 0 bases and the J gene end by 9 bases; junction bases not matched to a gene: 12. CDR3 sequence: CASSLATWTSGIRPEQFF. CDR3 nucleotide sequence: TGTGCCAGCAGCTTAGCGACTTGGACTAGCGGGATAAGGCCTGAGCAGTTCTTC.

This clone was counted only a few times. The CDR3 region has the DNA TGCGCCAGCAGCTTGGGCCCAGACCTCTCTGGAAACACCATATATTTT. Its translation: CASSLGPDLSGNTIYF. This chain joins TRBV5-1 and TRBJ1-3; D not resolved. The V end lost 0 bases, the J end lost 0 bases, and 10 bases lay between the germline ends. The CDR3 covers 16 residues. Germline CDR1 is SGHRS and CDR2 is YFSETQ.

The CDR3 coding sequence is TGTGCCAGTAGTATGGGAAGGGGAGGCACAGATACGCAGTATTTT. It is translated as CASSMGRGGTDTQYF. V usage is TRBV19 and J usage is TRBJ2-3; D possibly matches TRBD1 or TRBD2 (5 bases each). Looked up from germline, CDR1 is LNHDA and CDR2 is SQIVND (reference sequence). Trimming pared 3 bases from V and 1 base from J, leaving 11 bases between. The CDR3 contains 15 residues. The complete variable domain, with remaining parts taken from reference TRBV19 and TRBJ2-3, reads DGGITQSPKYLFRKEGQNVTLSCEQNLNHDAMYWYRQDPGQGLRLIYYSQIVNDFQKGDIAEGYSVSREKKESFPLTVTSAQKNPTAFYLCASSMGRGGTDTQYFGPGTRLTVL.

Only one count was recorded for this clone. This chain connects TRBV5-6 to TRBJ1-1; D not resolved. The CDR3 contains 14 residues. V lost 5 bases and J 1 base, leaving 12 bases between the germline ends. The germline CDR1 and CDR2 sequences are SGHDT and YYEEEE. In nucleotides, the CDR3 is TGTGCCAGCAGGGGCGAGACTAAGAACACTGAAGCTTTCTTT. Its translation: CASRGETKNTEAFF.

V gene TRBV19 combines with J gene TRBJ2-5; unclear D gene. This CDR3 comprises 14 residues. The germline V gene encodes CDR1 LNHDA and CDR2 SQIVND (reference sequence). Deletions cut 5 bases from V and 2 bases from J, with 12 bases between. CDR3 bases: TGTGCCAGTAGTCCCGACGCCCTACAAGAGACCCAGTACTTC. Its translation: CASSPDALQETQYF.

The chain recombines TRBV27 with TRBJ2-7; 10 bases align to TRBD1. The CDR3 has 12 residues. Per germline, CDR1 MNHEY and CDR2 SMNVEV (reference sequence). The J segment lost 6 bases and the V segment lost 7 bases, leaving 3 bases of the junction unmatched. The CDR3 bases are TGTGCCAGCACCGGGACAGGGGTCGAGCAGTACTTC. This translates into CASTGTGVEQYF.

The chain carries TRBV28 and TRBJ2-6; 9 bases are a match to TRBD1. Germline trimming cut 7 bases from V and 4 bases from J; bases unmatched to any gene: 14. There are 18 residues in the CDR3. CDR1 and CDR2 from the germline V gene are MDHEN and SYDVKM. Here the CDR3 DNA reads TGTGCCAGCACGCTGGCGGGACAGGGAGAGCACGGGGCCAACGTCCTGACTTTC. Translated: CASTLAGQGEHGANVLTF.

The rearrangement joins TRBV11-2 to TRBJ2-7, with 8 bases identical to TRBD2. Trimming cost V 3 bases and J 4 bases; bases outside gene matches: 5. Germline CDR1 is SGHAT and CDR2 is FQNNGV. This CDR3 comprises 14 residues. The CDR3 here is CASSLSGSVYEQYF. The CDR3 DNA is TGTGCCAGCAGCTTGAGCGGGAGTGTTTACGAGCAGTACTTC.

This clone was seen just once. The rearrangement links TRBV12-3 or TRBV12-4 to TRBJ1-2; D unresolved. V lost 1 base and J 9 bases, leaving 9 bases between the germline ends. The CDR3 contains 12 residues. The CDR3 nucleotides are TGTGCCAGCAGTTTAGTAAACGGGCGCTACACCTTC. Its protein product is CASSLVNGRYTF.

The chain couples TRBV11-2 to TRBJ2-2, with D possibly matching TRBD2 (5 bases). The V gene's germline CDR1 is SGHAT and CDR2 FQNNGV. The CDR3 sequence is 16 residues long. Trimming removed 5 bases from V and 4 bases from J, with 17 bases in between. The CDR3 DNA sequence: TGTGCCAGCAGCCCCTTGGCGGGCTTGGGCACCGGGGAGCTGTTTTTT. Its protein is CASSPLAGLGTGELFF.

The chain has TRBV7-6 and TRBJ2-7; 8 bases line up with TRBD2. Trimming cost V 9 bases and J 3 bases; bases outside gene matches: 7. Per the germline V gene, CDR1 is SGHVS and CDR2 is FNYEAQ. The CDR3 extends over 13 amino acids. The CDR3: CASLAGSFYEQYF. In DNA form, the CDR3 reads TGTGCCAGTTTAGCGGGGAGCTTCTACGAGCAGTACTTC.